A single sample gave rise to the 15 T cell receptor beta chains below, sequenced in a study of OX40 agonist ivuxolimab in advanced cancers. Produced via immunoSEQ multiplex PCR; TCRdb's table is partial and in-frame only. The table includes roughly 56,000 clones, roughly 85% detected once. Sequenced here: CD4+ or CD8+ T cells sorted from blood, sampled in a trial of the OX40 agonist ivuxolimab. These receptors were collected from an adult with an advanced solid tumor such as melanoma, head and neck, liver or kidney cancer.

This clone showed up just a few times. The rearrangement joins TRBV10-3 to TRBJ1-1, with D tentatively TRBD1 (5 bases). With 0 bases removed from V and 4 bases from J, the gap between germline ends came to 15 bases. Looked up from germline, CDR1 is ENHRY and CDR2 is SYGVKD. The CDR3 totals 16 residues. CDR3 loop: CAISESVGQGGTEAFF. DNA for the CDR3: TGTGCCATCAGTGAGTCAGTAGGGCAGGGAGGCACTGAAGCTTTCTTT.

V gene TRBV6-1 combines with J gene TRBJ2-1, with D perhaps TRBD2 (6 bases). This CDR3 spans 20 amino acids. V lost 3 bases to trimming and J lost 0 bases, with 24 bases between them. Germline CDR1 and CDR2: MNHNS and SASEGT. The CDR3 loop reads CASSEGGLVVAESSYNEQFF. The CDR3 coding sequence is TGTGCCAGCAGTGAGGGAGGCCTAGTAGTCGCGGAGAGCTCCTACAATGAGCAGTTCTTC.

This chain connects TRBV18 to TRBJ1-2; 9 bases match TRBD1. The length of the CDR3 is 16 residues. J lost 4 bases, V lost 4 bases, and 10 bases had no gene match. Germline V gene data show CDR1 as KGHSH and CDR2 as LQKENI. CDR3 loop: CASSLTAGQGIYGYTF. The CDR3 DNA follows: TGTGCCAGCTCACTTACTGCGGGACAGGGAATCTATGGCTACACCTTC.

The chain recombines TRBV6-1 with TRBJ1-2, with D hard to call. This CDR3 has 16 amino acids. Germline CDR1 and CDR2: MNHNS and SASEGT. V lost 1 base, J lost 0 bases, and 12 bases lay in between. The CDR3 here is CASSEGVGAANYGYTF. Here the CDR3 DNA reads TGTGCCAGCAGTGAAGGGGTGGGAGCTGCTAACTATGGCTACACCTTC.

The chain joins TRBV6-6 to TRBJ2-5; D might be TRBD1 or TRBD2, each matching 7 bases. The CDR3 spans 15 residues. CDR1 and CDR2 from the germline V gene are MNHNY and SVGAGI (reference sequence). The V end lost 2 bases, the J end lost 5 bases, and 15 bases lay between the germline ends. The CDR3: CASSYLQGGSETQYF. In DNA form, the CDR3 reads TGTGCCAGCAGTTACCTCCAGGGGGGGTCGGAGACCCAGTACTTC.

This clone was seen just once. The chain uses TRBV7-3 and TRBJ2-3; D gene uncertain. Germline assignment: CDR1 SGHTA and CDR2 FQGTGA. V was clipped by 1 base and J by 2 bases, with 7 bases between them. The CDR3 has 14 residues. The CDR3 nucleotides read TGTGCCAGCAGCTTAAGTGGAGCCACAGATACGCAGTATTTT. It codes for CASSLSGATDTQYF.

V gene TRBV5-1 combines with J gene TRBJ1-2, with D possibly TRBD1 on 5 matching bases. The length of the CDR3 is 15 residues. Germline V CDR1 and CDR2: SGHRS, YFSETQ. Trimming stripped 5 bases from V and 2 bases from J, with 16 bases between. CDR3: CASRSRGDVNYGYTF. Here the CDR3 DNA reads TGCGCCAGCAGATCGAGGGGCGACGTAAACTATGGCTACACCTTC.

The gene calls are TRBV7-3 and TRBJ2-3; 14 positions agree with TRBD2. Germline V gene sequence: CDR1 SGHTA, CDR2 FQGTGA. Trimming cost V 4 bases and J 5 bases; bases outside gene matches: 8. The CDR3 is 17 residues long. This chain's CDR3 is CASSSLTSGRAVDTQYF. CDR3 in DNA: TGTGCCAGCAGCTCTTTGACTAGCGGGAGGGCCGTAGATACGCAGTATTTT.

The chain joins TRBV5-1 to TRBJ2-5; 10 bases are shared with TRBD2. The CDR3 sequence is 14 residues long. V was pared by 4 bases and J by 1 base, with 1 base of the junction left unmatched. Germline CDR1 and CDR2: SGHRS and YFSETQ. The CDR3 region is CASSPSGGQETQYF. The CDR3 nucleotides are TGCGCCAGCAGCCCTAGCGGGGGCCAAGAGACCCAGTACTTC.

The chain has TRBV19 and TRBJ2-3; the D gene is possibly TRBD2 (5 bases). Germline lookup yields CDR1 LNHDA and CDR2 SQIVND (reference sequence). Between the trimmed V and J ends, which lost 6 bases and 11 bases, there was a span of 18 bases. The CDR3 has 13 residues. The CDR3 is CASSPNGGRGQYF. CDR3 nucleotides: TGTGCCAGTAGCCCAAATGGAGGCCGAGGGCAGTATTTT.

This clone was found a few times. The CDR3 nucleotides read TGTGCCAGCAGCTTAAGGGCAGGGGGTGGCCAAGAGACCCAGTACTTC. Translated: CASSLRAGGGQETQYF. The rearrangement links TRBV7-8 to TRBJ2-5; 7 nucleotides match TRBD1. CDR3 length: 16 residues. The ends lost 2 bases at V and 1 base at J; junction bases unmatched: 7. The germline V gene encodes CDR1 SGHVS and CDR2 FQNEAQ.

The V gene is TRBV7-2, the J gene TRBJ2-4; D is unclear. Germline V lookup: CDR1 SGHTA, CDR2 FQGNSA. CDR3 length: 12 amino acids. Trimming removed 4 bases from V and 8 bases from J, with 9 bases in between. The CDR3, as DNA: TGTGCCAGCAGCTCCTTTGGGGACATTCAGTACTTC. Translating gives CASSSFGDIQYF.

The V gene is TRBV5-4, the J gene TRBJ2-7; D is uncertain. From germline, CDR1 is SGHNT and CDR2 YYREEE (reference sequence). This CDR3 has 15 amino acids. V lost 2 bases and J 2 bases, leaving 14 bases between the germline ends. The CDR3 coding sequence is TGTGCCAGCAGCTTAAGCTTGGGCGTTGCCTACGAGCAGTACTTC. Protein: CASSLSLGVAYEQYF.

The V call is TRBV15, the J call TRBJ2-1; TRBD1 is a possible D gene (6 bases). The CDR3 is made up of 13 amino acids. V lost 0 bases, J lost 9 bases, and 9 bases lay in between. Germline CDR1 and CDR2: LNHNV and YYDKDF (reference sequence). The CDR3 loop reads CATSREGASEQFF. DNA for the CDR3: TGTGCCACCAGCAGAGAGGGGGCGAGTGAGCAGTTCTTC.

V is TRBV11-2 and J is TRBJ2-7, with TRBD2 matching 12 bases. The CDR3 spans 15 residues. Germline CDR1 SGHAT, CDR2 FQNNGV. V lost 3 bases to trimming and J lost 5 bases; unmatched junction nucleotides: 5. CDR3 coding DNA: TGTGCCAGCAGCTTCGTCAGGACTAGCGGGAACGAGCAGTACTTC. Protein product: CASSFVRTSGNEQYF.